This TCR beta chain is from a study of molecular identifiers for immune sequencing clone quantification. This clonotype was picked up a small number of times. Each CDR3 protein is one row after TCRdb ran MiXCR on the PCR reads. The sample lists about 320,000 distinct CDR3 sequences, 24% occurring once. The CDR3 is made up of 14 amino acids. Trimming removed 3 bases at V and 3 bases at J, with 10 bases between. From germline, CDR1 is MNHEY and CDR2 SVGEGT. The V and J genes are TRBV6-2 or TRBV6-3 and TRBJ2-3; D unresolved. The source material was naive CD8+ T cells from blood, with Jurkat cell RNA spiked in. As for subset: FACS-sorted CD8+CD4-CCR7+CD45RA+ naive T cells. This sequence originates from a human donor in good health. Some libraries in this study had Jurkat cell RNA spiked in. The CDR3 DNA reads TGTGCCAGCAGTTATACCGACTTGACAGATACGCAGTATTTT. Its protein is CASSYTDLTDTQYF.